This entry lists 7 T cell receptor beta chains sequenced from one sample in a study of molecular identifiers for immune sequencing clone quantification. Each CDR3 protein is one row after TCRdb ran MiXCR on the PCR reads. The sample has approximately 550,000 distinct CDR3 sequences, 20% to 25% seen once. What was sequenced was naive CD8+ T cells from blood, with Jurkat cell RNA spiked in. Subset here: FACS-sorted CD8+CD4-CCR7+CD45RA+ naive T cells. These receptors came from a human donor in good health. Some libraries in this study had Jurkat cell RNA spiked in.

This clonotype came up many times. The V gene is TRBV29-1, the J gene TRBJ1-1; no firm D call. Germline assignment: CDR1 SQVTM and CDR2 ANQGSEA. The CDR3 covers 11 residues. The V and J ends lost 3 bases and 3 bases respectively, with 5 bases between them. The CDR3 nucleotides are TGCAGCGTTGACGTATACACTGAAGCTTTCTTT. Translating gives CSVDVYTEAFF.

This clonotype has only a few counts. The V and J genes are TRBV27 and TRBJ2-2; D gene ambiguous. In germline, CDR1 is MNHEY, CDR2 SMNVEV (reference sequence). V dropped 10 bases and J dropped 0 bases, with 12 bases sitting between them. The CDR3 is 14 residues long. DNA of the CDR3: TGTGCCACTAAGGGATTAGCGAACACCGGGGAGCTGTTTTTT. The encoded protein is CATKGLANTGELFF.

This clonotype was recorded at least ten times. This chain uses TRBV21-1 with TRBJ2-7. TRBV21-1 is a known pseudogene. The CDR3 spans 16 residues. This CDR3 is CASSKQASYVLYEQYF. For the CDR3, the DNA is TGTGCCAGCAGCAAGCAGGCATCTTACGTACTCTACGAGCAGTACTTC.

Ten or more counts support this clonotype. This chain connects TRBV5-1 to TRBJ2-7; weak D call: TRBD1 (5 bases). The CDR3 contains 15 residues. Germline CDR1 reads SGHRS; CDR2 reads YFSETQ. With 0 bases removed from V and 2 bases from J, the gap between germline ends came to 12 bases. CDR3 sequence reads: CASSLEQVGPYEQYF. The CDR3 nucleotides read TGCGCCAGCAGCTTGGAACAGGTGGGCCCCTACGAGCAGTACTTC.

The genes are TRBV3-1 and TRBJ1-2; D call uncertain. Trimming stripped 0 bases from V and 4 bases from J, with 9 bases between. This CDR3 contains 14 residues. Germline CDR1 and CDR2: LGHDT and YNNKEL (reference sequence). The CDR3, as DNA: TGTGCCAGCAGCCAAGAAGGGTCGCTCTATGGCTACACCTTC. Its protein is CASSQEGSLYGYTF.

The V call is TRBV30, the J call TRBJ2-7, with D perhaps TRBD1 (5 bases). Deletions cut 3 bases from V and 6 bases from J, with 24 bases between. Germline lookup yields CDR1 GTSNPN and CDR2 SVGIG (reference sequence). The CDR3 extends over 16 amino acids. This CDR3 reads CAWSARTRLSGSEQYF. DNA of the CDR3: TGTGCCTGGAGCGCCCGGACACGACTTTCTGGGTCCGAGCAGTACTTC.

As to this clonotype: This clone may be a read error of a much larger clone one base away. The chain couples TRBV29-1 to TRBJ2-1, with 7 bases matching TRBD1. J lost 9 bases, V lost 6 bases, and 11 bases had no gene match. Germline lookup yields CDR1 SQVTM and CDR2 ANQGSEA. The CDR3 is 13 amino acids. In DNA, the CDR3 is TGCAGCGTGGATAAGACAGGGTTAGGTGAGCAGTTCTTC. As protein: CSVDKTGLGEQFF.